These 10 T cell receptor beta chains were all obtained from the same sample, sequenced in a study of shared clonotypes between healthy human individuals. Measured with immunoSEQ multiplex PCR; TCRdb has only the in-frame clones, and not every one. The table lists about 320,000 clones, 87% of them singletons. Material for sequencing was memory CD8+ T cells sorted from blood. As to subset: CD45RO+ cells pooled with CCR7-negative TemRA cells. The receptors come from a man between 18 and 29 years old in good health.

Comments on this clone: Other DNA sequences from this sample encode an identical CDR3 as well. The chain has TRBV30 and TRBJ2-3, with D uncertain. Trimming took off 3 bases at V and 2 bases at J, with 0 bases between the two ends. Germline assignment: CDR1 GTSNPN and CDR2 SVGIG (reference sequence). This CDR3 region has 10 residues. The CDR3 loop reads CAWSTDTQYF. The CDR3 nucleotides are TGTGCCTGGAGCACAGATACGCAGTATTTT.

This chain uses TRBV29-1 with TRBJ1-2, with 8 bases aligning to TRBD1. CDR1 SQVTM and CDR2 ANQGSEA come from the germline V gene. J lost 5 bases, V lost 8 bases, and 13 bases had no gene match. This CDR3 is 14 amino acids long. The CDR3: CSTYSGGVDYGYTF. CDR3 DNA: TGCAGCACATATTCAGGGGGCGTTGATTATGGCTACACCTTC.

The gene calls are TRBV9 and TRBJ2-5; the match to TRBD1 covers 11 bases. The CDR3 has 16 amino acids. CDR1 and CDR2 from the germline V gene are SGDLS and YYNGEE. Trimming took 4 bases from V and 4 from J; bases not matched to a gene: 9. Here the CDR3 reads CASSTRTGGAGETQYF. DNA for the CDR3: TGTGCCAGCAGCACCCGGACAGGGGGCGCAGGAGAGACCCAGTACTTC.

Remarks on this clone: At one boundary the junction diverges from the germline segment, which might be a read error. The chain combines TRBV27 with TRBJ2-4; TRBD1 matches at 10 bases. The germline V gene encodes CDR1 MNHEY and CDR2 SMNVEV (reference sequence). The CDR3 is 14 residues long. DNA for the CDR3: TGTGCCAGCAGTCTATCGGGACAGGGGAGTTTTCAGTACTTC. Translation: CASSLSGQGSFQYF.

The chain is built from TRBV5-1 and TRBJ2-1; 7 nucleotides align to TRBD1. Germline trimming cut 4 bases from V and 6 bases from J; bases unmatched to any gene: 7. The CDR3 is made up of 14 amino acids. CDR1 is SGHRS, CDR2 YFSETQ, per germline. CDR3 sequence: CASSIGTDLNEQFF. DNA for the CDR3: TGCGCCAGCAGCATTGGGACAGATCTCAATGAGCAGTTCTTC. Drawing the rest from reference TRBV5-1 and TRBJ2-1, the complete variable domain is KAGVTQTPRYLIKTRGQQVTLSCSPISGHRSVSWYQQTPGQGLQFLFEYFSETQRNKGNFPGRFSGRQFSNSRSEMNVSTLELGDSALYLCASSIGTDLNEQFFGPGTRLTVL.

This clone was seen a handful of times. The rearrangement joins TRBV7-2 to TRBJ2-4; 7 bases match TRBD2. Trimming took 5 bases from V and 6 from J; bases not matched to a gene: 7. This CDR3 spans 14 amino acids. The germline CDR1 and CDR2 sequences are SGHTA and FQGNSA. Here the CDR3 reads CASSPWGGTNIQYF. The CDR3 DNA reads as TGTGCCAGCAGCCCCTGGGGGGGGACAAACATTCAGTACTTC. The full variable domain, its missing parts supplied by reference TRBV7-2 and TRBJ2-4, is GAGVSQSPSNKVTEKGKDVELRCDPISGHTALYWYRQSLGQGLEFLIYFQGNSAPDKSGLPSDRFSAERTGGSVSTLTIQRTQQEDSAVYLCASSPWGGTNIQYFGAGTRLSVL.

The gene calls are TRBV2 and TRBJ2-7, with a weak D call TRBD1 (5 bases). The V gene's germline CDR1 is SNHLY and CDR2 FYNNEI. Trimming took off 5 bases at V and 0 bases at J, with 8 bases between the two ends. This CDR3 has 13 residues. This CDR3 is CASSYRSSYEQYF. In nucleotides, the CDR3 is TGTGCCAGCAGTTACAGGAGCTCCTACGAGCAGTACTTC. The variable domain in full, completed from reference TRBV2 and TRBJ2-7, reads EPEVTQTPSHQVTQMGQEVILRCVPISNHLYFYWYRQILGQKVEFLVSFYNNEISEKSEIFDDQFSVERPDGSNFTLKIRSTKLEDSAMYFCASSYRSSYEQYFGPGTRLTVT.

The rearrangement joins TRBV5-6 to TRBJ2-1, with no clear D. Deletions cut 1 base from V and 8 bases from J, with 4 bases between. The CDR3 is 11 amino acids. Germline V gene lookup returns CDR1 SGHDT and CDR2 YYEEEE. The CDR3 protein is CASSLTDEQFF. The CDR3 DNA reads as TGTGCCAGCAGCTTGACTGATGAGCAGTTCTTC.

V usage is TRBV4-3 and J usage is TRBJ2-5; 11 nucleotides align to TRBD1. The CDR3 contains 17 residues. The J segment lost 7 bases and the V segment lost 2 bases, leaving 12 bases of the junction unmatched. Germline V gene data show CDR1 as LGHNA and CDR2 as YSLEER. The CDR3 loop reads CASSQSPAGTGGATQYF. The CDR3 nucleotides read TGCGCCAGCAGCCAAAGCCCCGCCGGGACAGGGGGGGCGACCCAGTACTTC.

The chain combines TRBV27 with TRBJ2-3; a weak D match, TRBD2 (5 bases). CDR1 is MNHEY, CDR2 SMNVEV, per germline (reference sequence). The CDR3 loop spans 14 amino acids. Trimming stripped 2 bases from V and 1 base from J, with 7 bases between. CDR3 nucleotides: TGTGCCAGCAGTTTACAGCGGCGCACAGATACGCAGTATTTT. Its protein product is CASSLQRRTDTQYF.